The 26 T cell receptor beta chains below come from one sample, sequenced in a study of T cell responses to AZD1222 COVID-19 vaccine. The assay was immunoSEQ multiplex PCR, and TCRdb's table has in-frame clones only and misses some. The sample lists about 150,000 clones; around 90% were seen once. This sample comprised peripheral blood, obtained on day 0 of AZD1222 vaccination. The receptor source for this set is an adult in good health.

The V call is TRBV10-2, the J call TRBJ1-2; 7 nucleotides align to TRBD1. Unmatched junction bases numbered 7, after V lost 7 bases and J lost 8 bases. The CDR3 has 12 residues. CDR1 and CDR2 (germline): WSHSY, SAAADI. The CDR3 reads CASNTQGSGYTF. CDR3 coding DNA: TGCGCCAGCAATACACAGGGGAGCGGCTACACCTTC.

This clone has just one count. The rearrangement joins TRBV7-2 to TRBJ1-3; maybe TRBD1 (5 bases). In germline, CDR1 is SGHTA, CDR2 FQGNSA. V was trimmed by 2 bases and J by 0 bases, leaving 11 bases between them. The CDR3 runs 16 residues. The CDR3 sequence is CASSLKGLHSGNTIYF. The DNA of the CDR3 is TGTGCCAGCAGCTTAAAGGGACTGCACTCTGGAAACACCATATATTTT. Combining the CDR3 with reference TRBV7-2 and TRBJ1-3 gives the whole variable domain GAGVSQSPSNKVTEKGKDVELRCDPISGHTALYWYRQSLGQGLEFLIYFQGNSAPDKSGLPSDRFSAERTGGSVSTLTIQRTQQEDSAVYLCASSLKGLHSGNTIYFGEGSWLTVV.

The chain joins TRBV6-1 to TRBJ2-7; maybe TRBD2 (6 bases). Trimming removed 1 base from V and 0 bases from J, with 19 bases in between. Per germline, CDR1 MNHNS and CDR2 SASEGT. This CDR3 region has 18 residues. CDR3 sequence reads: CASSEVLPGGTRSYEQYF. CDR3 coding DNA: TGTGCCAGCAGTGAAGTCCTACCCGGAGGGACCCGCTCCTACGAGCAGTACTTC.

The chain is built from TRBV28 and TRBJ1-1, with D hard to call. The germline V gene has CDR1 MDHEN and CDR2 SYDVKM. V lost 3 bases and J 5 bases, leaving 13 bases between the germline ends. The CDR3 length is 14 residues. CDR3 in amino acids: CASSFPLLRTEAFF. Here the CDR3 DNA reads TGTGCCAGCAGTTTCCCACTTCTTAGGACTGAAGCTTTCTTT.

The chain combines TRBV6-1 with TRBJ2-1; 14 bases agree with TRBD2. Trimming at V came to 6 bases and at J to 10 bases, leaving 8 bases not matched to a gene. Germline V CDR1 and CDR2: MNHNS, SASEGT. This CDR3 region has 15 residues. CDR3 DNA: TGTGCCAGCAGGGGGACTAGCGGGAGAATAGGCGAGCAGTTCTTC. Protein product: CASRGTSGRIGEQFF.

This sequence joins TRBV7-2 and TRBJ2-7, with D tentatively TRBD1 or TRBD2 (5 bases each). V shed 5 bases and J shed 3 bases, with 11 bases lying between them. There are 13 residues in the CDR3. The germline V gene encodes CDR1 SGHTA and CDR2 FQGNSA. The CDR3 coding sequence is TGTGCCAGCAGCCGGGACCCGGACTACGAGCAGTACTTC. Amino acids: CASSRDPDYEQYF.

V and J are TRBV20-1 and TRBJ1-5, with D maybe TRBD1 (6 bases). Per germline, CDR1 DFQATT and CDR2 SNEGSKA (reference sequence). The CDR3 has 14 residues. Trimming removed 3 bases from V and 6 bases from J, with 15 bases in between. CDR3 in DNA: TGCAGTGCTAGTGGGGCAGGGGAGGCTCAGCCCCAGCATTTT. Translation gives CSASGAGEAQPQHF.

The CDR3, as DNA: TGTGCCAGTATTCTTGTAGCGGGCCCCTACAATGAGCAGTTCTTC. Translated: CASILVAGPYNEQFF. V is TRBV19 and J is TRBJ2-1; TRBD2 agrees at 7 bases. This CDR3 is built from 15 residues. The J segment lost 2 bases and the V segment lost 7 bases, leaving 8 bases of the junction unmatched. CDR1 and CDR2 (germline): LNHDA, SQIVND (reference sequence).

This rearrangement joins TRBV7-2 to TRBJ2-3, with TRBD2 matching 15 bases. Per germline, CDR1 SGHTA and CDR2 FQGNSA. There are 16 residues in the CDR3. V shed 4 bases, J shed 5 bases, and the junction held 4 bases outside the gene matches. CDR3 in amino acids: CASSSRTSGRVDTQYF. The DNA of the CDR3 is TGTGCCAGCAGCTCTAGGACTAGCGGGAGGGTAGATACGCAGTATTTT.

The gene calls are TRBV5-1 and TRBJ2-7, with D uncertain. Between the trimmed V and J ends, which lost 5 bases and 3 bases, there was a span of 12 bases. CDR3 size: 13 residues. CDR1 is SGHRS and CDR2 is YFSETQ in the germline V gene. CDR3 nucleotide sequence: TGCGCCAGCAGTTGGCGATCGGGCTACGAGCAGTACTTC. Translating gives CASSWRSGYEQYF.

This clone came up once. The V gene is TRBV28, the J gene TRBJ1-2; the match to TRBD1 covers 7 bases. V gave up 4 bases and J gave up 8 bases; unmatched junction bases: 10. Germline lookup yields CDR1 MDHEN and CDR2 SYDVKM. This CDR3 has 14 residues. This CDR3 reads CASSSLRQGRGYTF. In DNA, the CDR3 is TGTGCCAGCAGTTCCCTTCGACAGGGTCGGGGCTACACCTTC.

Written as DNA, the CDR3 is TGTGCCAGCAGTCTACTTCCTTTGGGGACTAGCGAGGATACGCAGTATTTT. Translating it yields CASSLLPLGTSEDTQYF. The rearrangement uses TRBV6-6 and TRBJ2-3, with 10 positions matching TRBD2. The CDR3 is made up of 17 amino acids. Trimming at V came to 5 bases and at J to 6 bases, leaving 14 bases not matched to a gene. Germline V gene data show CDR1 as MNHNY and CDR2 as SVGAGI (reference sequence).

The chain combines TRBV29-1 with TRBJ2-1; TRBD2 aligns across 11 bases. The V and J ends lost 4 bases and 9 bases, in that order; junction bases with no gene match: 8. The CDR3 is 14 residues long. The germline CDR1 and CDR2 sequences are SQVTM and ANQGSEA. This chain's CDR3 is CSVGVAGGVSEQFF. In DNA form, the CDR3 reads TGCAGCGTTGGGGTAGCGGGAGGGGTAAGTGAGCAGTTCTTC.

This chain links TRBV2 with TRBJ1-2, with D unresolved. The CDR3 sequence is 11 residues long. Per the germline V gene, CDR1 is SNHLY and CDR2 is FYNNEI. Trimming stripped 3 bases from V and 6 bases from J, with 5 bases between. CDR3 DNA: TGTGCCAGCAGTGAGAGCCATGGCTACACCTTC. Amino acid sequence: CASSESHGYTF.

The chain uses TRBV13 and TRBJ1-1, with TRBD1 matching 11 bases. This CDR3 has 17 amino acids. J lost 3 bases, V lost 1 base, and 7 bases had no gene match. CDR1 PRHDT and CDR2 FYEKMQ come from the germline V gene (reference sequence). Here the CDR3 DNA reads TGTGCCAGCAGCTTAGAATTTTGGGGACAGGGGGACACTGAAGCTTTCTTT. It codes for CASSLEFWGQGDTEAFF.

J is TRBJ2-5 and V is TRBV27; TRBD1 might be the D (5 bases). CDR1 and CDR2 (germline): MNHEY, SMNVEV (reference sequence). There are 15 residues in the CDR3. V dropped 0 bases and J dropped 12 bases, with 20 bases sitting between them. Written as DNA, the CDR3 is TGTGCCAGCAGTTTATCGCTTCGCGTCGGACAACCAGAGTACTTC. It translates to CASSLSLRVGQPEYF.

This chain links TRBV6-5 with TRBJ2-3; D gene ambiguous. The CDR3 spans 13 residues. Germline V gene data show CDR1 as MNHEY and CDR2 as SVGAGI. V lost 7 bases and J 0 bases, leaving 8 bases between the germline ends. CDR3 in amino acids: CASKSGSTDTQYF. The CDR3, as DNA: TGTGCCAGCAAATCCGGGAGCACAGATACGCAGTATTTT.

Remarks on this clone: One end of the junction varies from germline; a read error may be responsible. The chain joins TRBV7-7 to TRBJ2-3, with TRBD2 identical over 8 bases. The CDR3 totals 15 residues. CDR1 and CDR2 (germline): SSHAT, FNYEAQ (reference sequence). As DNA, the CDR3 is TGTGCTAGCAGCTTAGCCCCTAGCGGGACAGATACGCAGTATTTT. Translating it yields CASSLAPSGTDTQYF.

V and J are TRBV5-6 and TRBJ2-1; tentative D call: TRBD1 (5 bases). The V end lost 4 bases, the J end lost 0 bases, and 11 bases lay between the germline ends. CDR1 SGHDT and CDR2 YYEEEE come from the germline V gene. The CDR3 is made up of 15 amino acids. The CDR3 spells CASSPGMGSYNEQFF. Here the CDR3 DNA reads TGTGCCAGCAGCCCAGGGATGGGCTCCTACAATGAGCAGTTCTTC.

The chain combines TRBV28 with TRBJ2-1; 8 bases are shared with TRBD2. The V gene end was trimmed by 5 bases and the J gene end by 8 bases; junction bases not matched to a gene: 8. The CDR3 runs to 14 residues. The germline CDR1 and CDR2 sequences are MDHEN and SYDVKM. The CDR3 loop is CASSTSGRVDEQFF. CDR3 bases: TGTGCCAGCAGTACCAGCGGGAGAGTCGATGAGCAGTTCTTC.

This clone appeared a few times. The genes are TRBV6-5 and TRBJ1-3; the match to TRBD1 covers 8 bases. The CDR3 is made up of 16 amino acids. V was clipped by 0 bases and J by 2 bases; unmatched bases: 3. Germline loops: CDR1 MNHEY, CDR2 SVGAGI. The CDR3 loop reads CASSYSQTGAGNTIYF. CDR3 in DNA: TGTGCCAGCAGTTACTCCCAGACAGGGGCTGGAAACACCATATATTTT.

The chain combines TRBV9 with TRBJ1-4; no definite D call. V was cut by 0 bases and J by 8 bases, with 8 bases left in between. Germline-derived CDR1 and CDR2 are SGDLS and YYNGEE. This CDR3 comprises 13 residues. CDR3 region: CASSVALGEKLFF. The CDR3 nucleotides read TGTGCCAGCAGCGTAGCTCTTGGAGAAAAACTGTTTTTT. Full variable domain (rest looked up from reference TRBV9 and TRBJ1-4): DSGVTQTPKHLITATGQRVTLRCSPRSGDLSVYWYQQSLDQGLQFLIQYYNGEERAKGNILERFSAQQFPDLHSELNLSSLELGDSALYFCASSVALGEKLFFGSGTQLSVL.

This chain uses TRBV28 with TRBJ1-6; D remains unclear. The germline V gene has CDR1 MDHEN and CDR2 SYDVKM. Trimming took 6 bases from V and 13 from J, leaving 16 bases between them. The length of the CDR3 is 13 residues. CDR3 residues: CASRSDGAWPLHF. As DNA, the CDR3 is TGTGCCAGCAGGTCGGACGGAGCCTGGCCCCTCCACTTT.

The rearrangement uses TRBV27 and TRBJ2-1; 7 nucleotides line up with TRBD1. CDR1 is MNHEY and CDR2 is SMNVEV in the germline V gene (reference sequence). Trimming took 6 bases from V and 0 from J; bases not matched to a gene: 5. The CDR3 covers 15 residues. The CDR3 nucleotides are TGTGCCAGCAGGGGGACAGAAAGCTCCTACAATGAGCAGTTCTTC. Residues: CASRGTESSYNEQFF.

The CDR3 DNA reads as TGTGCCAGCAGCCAGGATGGGCACTATGGCTACACCTTC. This encodes CASSQDGHYGYTF. The rearrangement uses TRBV3-1 (or the pseudogene TRBV3-2) and TRBJ1-2; D is ambiguous. CDR3 length: 13 residues. V was clipped by 3 bases and J by 3 bases, with 8 bases between them. Per the germline V gene, CDR1 is LGHDT and CDR2 is YNNKEL (reference sequence).

J is TRBJ1-5 and V is TRBV18, with no clear D. CDR3 size: 17 residues. Trimming took 1 base from V and 0 from J, leaving 13 bases between them. Germline V gene lookup returns CDR1 KGHSH and CDR2 LQKENI. The CDR3 loop reads CASSPRSGSYSNQPQHF. In DNA, the CDR3 is TGTGCCAGCTCACCACGTTCGGGCAGCTATAGCAATCAGCCCCAGCATTTT.